What follows are 11 T cell receptor beta chains derived from one specimen sequenced in a study of T-cell reconstitution after alpha-beta-depleted transplantation in children. Unique molecular identifiers were incorporated during preparation of the TCRbeta library. TCRdb analysed the PCR reads with MiXCR anew, one entry per CDR3 protein. Here the sample spans about 220,000 distinct CDR3 sequences, 17% being singletons. This material consisted of PBMCs, mostly from graft donor cells, taken 360 days after TCRalphabeta/CD19-depleted stem cell transplant. The receptors originated from a male patient aged 2 to 9 who had a stem cell transplant for acute lymphoblastic leukemia, so the T cells may come from the graft donor.

V is TRBV20-1 and J is TRBJ2-7; TRBD1 aligns across 7 bases. The junction had 4 bases not matched to a gene; V was cut back by 5 bases and J by 0 bases. CDR3 size: 13 residues. Germline assignment: CDR1 DFQATT and CDR2 SNEGSKA (reference sequence). As DNA, the CDR3 is TGCAGTGCTTGGGACAGCAGCTCCTACGAGCAGTACTTC. Its protein product is CSAWDSSSYEQYF.

This clonotype has just a few counts. V gene TRBV5-5 combines with J gene TRBJ2-2; the D is unclear. The CDR3 runs 16 residues. V dropped 0 bases and J dropped 0 bases, with 9 bases sitting between them. Germline V gene sequence: CDR1 SGHKS, CDR2 YYEKEE (reference sequence). The CDR3 reads CASSLGAPANTGELFF. CDR3 nucleotide sequence: TGTGCCAGCAGCTTGGGCGCACCCGCGAACACCGGGGAGCTGTTTTTT. Complete variable domain (other parts from reference TRBV5-5 and TRBJ2-2): DAGVTQSPTHLIKTRGQQVTLRCSPISGHKSVSWYQQVLGQGPQFIFQYYEKEERGRGNFPDRFSARQFPNYSSELNVNALLLGDSALYLCASSLGAPANTGELFFGEGSRLTVL.

The DNA of the CDR3 is TGCAGTGCCTACAGACCGGGGGCCCCCTACGAGCAGTACTTC. The encoded protein is CSAYRPGAPYEQYF. The chain recombines TRBV20-1 with TRBJ2-7; D is possibly TRBD1 or TRBD2 (6 bases each). The CDR3 spans 14 residues. Per germline, CDR1 DFQATT and CDR2 SNEGSKA (reference sequence). Trimming stripped 6 bases from V and 2 bases from J, with 17 bases between.

The sample holds a few counts of this clonotype. The chain is built from TRBV6-1 and TRBJ2-6, with D perhaps TRBD1 or TRBD2 (7 bases each). The CDR3 covers 17 residues. The germline gives CDR1 MNHNS, CDR2 SASEGT. Trimming pared 6 bases from V and 0 bases from J, leaving 15 bases between. The CDR3 DNA sequence: TGTGCCAGCAGGAGCGGGACAGTCCACTCTGGGGCCAACGTCCTGACTTTC. Translated, it gives CASRSGTVHSGANVLTF.

The genes are TRBV30 and TRBJ2-3; tentative D call: TRBD2 (6 bases). Germline CDR1 GTSNPN, CDR2 SVGIG (reference sequence). Trimming took 3 bases from V and 0 from J, leaving 10 bases between them. This CDR3 is built from 14 residues. The DNA of the CDR3 is TGTGCCTGGAGGGTGGCGGGAAGCACAGATACGCAGTATTTT. It encodes CAWRVAGSTDTQYF.

The V gene is TRBV6-5, the J gene TRBJ2-7; no clear D. This CDR3 is built from 15 residues. CDR1 and CDR2 (germline): MNHEY, SVGAGI. The ends were cut back, 4 bases at V and 2 bases at J, with 15 bases in the middle. The CDR3, as DNA: TGTGCCAGCAGTTTCGCAGCCCTTGGGACCTACGAGCAGTACTTC. Translating it yields CASSFAALGTYEQYF.

The genes are TRBV20-1 and TRBJ2-5; D remains ambiguous. V lost 6 bases and J lost 3, with 5 bases in between. CDR3 length: 10 residues. The germline V gene has CDR1 DFQATT and CDR2 SNEGSKA (reference sequence). CDR3 DNA sequence: TGCAGTGCCGCGAAAGAGACCCAGTACTTC. Its protein is CSAAKETQYF.

This clonotype has more than one count but fewer than ten. The chain links TRBV5-1 to TRBJ1-1; D not certain. CDR1 and CDR2 (germline): SGHRS, YFSETQ. The CDR3 has 13 residues. Between the trimmed V and J ends, which lost 2 bases and 1 base, there was a span of 6 bases. CDR3 bases: TGCGCCAGCAGCTTAACAGCGAACACTGAAGCTTTCTTT. It translates to CASSLTANTEAFF.

This clonotype came up many times. CDR3 sequence (DNA): TGTGCCAGCACCCGAAGCGGCCCTCGAAGGCAGTATTTT. This gives the protein CASTRSGPRRQYF. This sequence joins TRBV6-2 or TRBV6-3 and TRBJ2-3; D is possibly TRBD2 (5 bases). The CDR3 loop spans 13 amino acids. Germline V lookup: CDR1 MNHEY, CDR2 SVGEGT. Trimming pared 7 bases from V and 11 bases from J, leaving 19 bases between.

This clonotype was detected ten times or more. The chain recombines TRBV3-1 with TRBJ1-1; TRBD1 might be the D (5 bases). The CDR3 covers 14 residues. CDR1 and CDR2 (germline): LGHDT, YNNKEL (reference sequence). V was shortened by 4 bases and J by 0 bases, with 9 bases between the two germline ends. The CDR3 protein is CASSPRQMNTEAFF. DNA for the CDR3: TGTGCCAGCAGCCCTAGACAGATGAACACTGAAGCTTTCTTT.

This clonotype was detected only a few times. The V and J genes are TRBV12-3 or TRBV12-4 and TRBJ1-5; maybe TRBD1 (5 bases). The CDR3 extends over 15 amino acids. V was pared by 5 bases and J by 3 bases, with 14 bases between. The CDR3 DNA sequence: TGTGCCAGCAGTCCGGACGACAGATACAATCAGCCCCAGCATTTT. Its translation is CASSPDDRYNQPQHF.